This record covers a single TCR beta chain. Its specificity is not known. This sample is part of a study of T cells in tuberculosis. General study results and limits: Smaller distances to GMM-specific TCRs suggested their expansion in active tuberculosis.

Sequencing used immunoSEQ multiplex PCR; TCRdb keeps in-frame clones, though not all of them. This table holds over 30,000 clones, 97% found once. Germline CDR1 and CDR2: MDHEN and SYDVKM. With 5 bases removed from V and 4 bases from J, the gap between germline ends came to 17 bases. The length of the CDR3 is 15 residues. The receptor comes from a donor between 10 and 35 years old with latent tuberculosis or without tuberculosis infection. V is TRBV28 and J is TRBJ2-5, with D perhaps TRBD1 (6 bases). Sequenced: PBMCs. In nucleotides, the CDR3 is TGTGCCAGCAGTCCAACTACAGGGCGCAGAGAGACCCAGTACTTC. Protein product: CASSPTTGRRETQYF.